This T cell receptor (beta chain) is from a study of CD8 T cells in ankylosing spondylitis. TCR beta libraries were made by quantitative 5'-RACE with molecular barcodes. TCRdb independently ran MiXCR on the 5' RACE reads; one entry per CDR3 protein. The sample has 250,000 to 300,000 distinct CDR3 sequences, roughly 20% seen once. General study points: According to the report, clones linked to the disease were significantly enriched in matched synovial fluid samples taken from ankylosing spondylitis patients.

Only a few counts were recorded for this clonotype. Its target is unknown. The TCR sequence derives from a male donor with ankylosing spondylitis or in good health (not recorded which). The specimen was blood, either unsorted or a sorted T cell fraction (not recorded which).

The CDR3 sequence: CASSSPNTYNSPLHF. The CDR3 coding sequence is TGTGCCAGCAGTTCCCCAAACACCTATAATTCACCCCTCCACTTT. V usage is TRBV28 and J usage is TRBJ1-6; D remains unclear. There are 15 residues in the CDR3. The germline V and J ends were trimmed by 4 bases and 2 bases, with 9 bases remaining between them. CDR1 is MDHEN, CDR2 SYDVKM, per germline.